The clone carrying this TCR beta chain turned up a few times. As yet, its antigen is unknown. This entry comes from a study of cytomegalovirus exposure and HLA in healthy donors. Study-wide results and limits: Researchers catalogued about 160 TCR beta chains as cytomegalovirus-associated. Per a prior analysis, the majority of TCR beta V segments were productive roughly 90% or roughly 30% of the time.

Per germline, CDR1 SGDLS and CDR2 YYNGEE. The V and J ends lost 4 bases and 4 bases respectively, with 17 bases between them. This CDR3 is 15 amino acids long. PCR used 60 Vbeta primers and 13 Jbeta primers. The method was immunoSEQ multiplex PCR; TCRdb's version includes in-frame clones alone and lacks a portion of them. The sample has 150,000 to 200,000 clones; roughly an eighth are singletons. The sequence was collected from a man between 50 and 59 years old in good health and CMV-seropositive. The chain recombines TRBV9 with TRBJ1-2, with unresolved D. The sequenced material came from PBMCs. CDR3 protein: CASSPRRELAYGYTF. The CDR3 region has the DNA TGTGCCAGCAGCCCGAGACGGGAATTGGCCTATGGCTACACCTTC. Filled out from reference TRBV9 and TRBJ1-2, the complete variable domain reads DSGVTQTPKHLITATGQRVTLRCSPRSGDLSVYWYQQSLDQGLQFLIQYYNGEERAKGNILERFSAQQFPDLHSELNLSSLELGDSALYFCASSPRRELAYGYTFGSGTRLTVV.